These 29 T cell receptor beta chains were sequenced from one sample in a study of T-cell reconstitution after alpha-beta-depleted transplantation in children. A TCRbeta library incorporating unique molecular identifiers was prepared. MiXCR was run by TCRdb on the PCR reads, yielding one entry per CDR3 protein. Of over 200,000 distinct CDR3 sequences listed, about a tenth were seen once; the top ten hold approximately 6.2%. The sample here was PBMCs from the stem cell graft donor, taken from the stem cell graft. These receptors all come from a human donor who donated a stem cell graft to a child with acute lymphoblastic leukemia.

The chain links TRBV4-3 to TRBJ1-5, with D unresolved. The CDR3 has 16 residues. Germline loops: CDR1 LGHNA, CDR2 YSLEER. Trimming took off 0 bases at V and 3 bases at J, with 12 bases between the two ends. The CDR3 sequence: CASSQDEGTPNQPQHF. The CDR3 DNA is TGCGCCAGCAGCCAAGATGAGGGTACTCCCAATCAGCCCCAGCATTTT.

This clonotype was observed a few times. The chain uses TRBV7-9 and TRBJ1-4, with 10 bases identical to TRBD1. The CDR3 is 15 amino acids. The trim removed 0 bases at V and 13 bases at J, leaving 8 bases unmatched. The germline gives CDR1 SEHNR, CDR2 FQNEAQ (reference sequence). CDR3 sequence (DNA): TGTGCCAGCAGCTTAGCGGGACAGGGGTCCCCCTCACTGTTTTTT. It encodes CASSLAGQGSPSLFF.

CDR3 region: CASSLVSNMNTEAFF. CDR3 DNA: TGTGCCAGCAGCTTGGTCAGCAACATGAACACTGAAGCTTTCTTT. J is TRBJ1-1 and V is TRBV5-5; D remains unclear. CDR1 is SGHKS, CDR2 YYEKEE, per germline (reference sequence). The CDR3 runs to 15 residues. With 0 bases removed from V and 0 bases from J, the gap between germline ends came to 9 bases.

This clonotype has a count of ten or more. The CDR3 nucleotides are TGCAGTGCCCTTGGACTAGCTCGGGACTCCTACAATGAGCAGTTCTTC. The encoded protein is CSALGLARDSYNEQFF. This chain links TRBV20-1 with TRBJ2-1; TRBD2 matches at 8 bases. Germline V lookup: CDR1 DFQATT, CDR2 SNEGSKA (reference sequence). There are 16 residues in the CDR3. Trimming removed 6 bases from V and 0 bases from J; junction bases left unmatched: 10.

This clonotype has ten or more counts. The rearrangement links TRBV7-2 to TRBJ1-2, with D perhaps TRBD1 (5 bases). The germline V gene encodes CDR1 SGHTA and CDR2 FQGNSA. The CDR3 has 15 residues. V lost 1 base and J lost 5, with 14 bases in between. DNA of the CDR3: TGTGCCAGCAGCTTAGTTGGTACAGGCACATATGGCTACACCTTC. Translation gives CASSLVGTGTYGYTF.

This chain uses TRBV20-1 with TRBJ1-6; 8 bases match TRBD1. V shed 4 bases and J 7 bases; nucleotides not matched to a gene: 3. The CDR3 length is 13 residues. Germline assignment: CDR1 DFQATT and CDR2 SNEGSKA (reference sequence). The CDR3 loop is CSATGTGNSPLHF. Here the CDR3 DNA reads TGCAGTGCTACCGGGACAGGAAATTCACCCCTCCACTTT.

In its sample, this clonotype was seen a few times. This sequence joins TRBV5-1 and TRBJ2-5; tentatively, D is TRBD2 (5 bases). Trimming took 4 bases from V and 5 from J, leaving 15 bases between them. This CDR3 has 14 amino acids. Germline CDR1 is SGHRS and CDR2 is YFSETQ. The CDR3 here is CASSRDRIPETQYF. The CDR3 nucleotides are TGCGCCAGCAGCCGGGATCGGATACCTGAGACCCAGTACTTC.

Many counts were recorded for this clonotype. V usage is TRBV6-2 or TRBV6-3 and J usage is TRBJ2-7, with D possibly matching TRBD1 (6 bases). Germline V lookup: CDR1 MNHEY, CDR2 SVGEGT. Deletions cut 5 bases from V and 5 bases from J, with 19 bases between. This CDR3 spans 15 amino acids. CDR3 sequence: CASSTDYGTFDEQYF. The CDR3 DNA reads TGTGCCAGCAGTACCGACTACGGGACATTTGACGAGCAGTACTTC.

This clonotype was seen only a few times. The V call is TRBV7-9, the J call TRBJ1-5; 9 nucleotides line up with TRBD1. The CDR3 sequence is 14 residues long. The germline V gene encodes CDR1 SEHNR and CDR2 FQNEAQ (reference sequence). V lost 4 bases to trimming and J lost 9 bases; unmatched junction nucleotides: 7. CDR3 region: CASSSTGGLGPQHF. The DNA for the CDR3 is TGTGCCAGCAGCTCGACAGGGGGGTTGGGGCCCCAGCATTTT.

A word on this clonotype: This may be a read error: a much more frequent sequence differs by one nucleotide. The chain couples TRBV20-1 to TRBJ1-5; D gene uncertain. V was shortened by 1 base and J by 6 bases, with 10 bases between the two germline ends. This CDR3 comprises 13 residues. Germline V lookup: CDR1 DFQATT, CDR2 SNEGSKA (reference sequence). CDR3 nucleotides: TGCAGTGCTAGAGGGCTCACTTGTCAGCCCCAGCATTTT. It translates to CSARGLTCQPQHF.

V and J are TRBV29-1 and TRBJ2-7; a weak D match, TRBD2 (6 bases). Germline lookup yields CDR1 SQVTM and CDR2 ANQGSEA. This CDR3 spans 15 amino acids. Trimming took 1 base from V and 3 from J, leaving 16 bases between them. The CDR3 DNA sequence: TGCAGCGTTGAAGCTGGCCGGGAGAGTTTCTACGAGCAGTACTTC. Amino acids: CSVEAGRESFYEQYF.

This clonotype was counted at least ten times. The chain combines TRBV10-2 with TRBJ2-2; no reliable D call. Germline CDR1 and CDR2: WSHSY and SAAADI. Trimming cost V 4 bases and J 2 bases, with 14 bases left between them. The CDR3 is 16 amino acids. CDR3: CASSVVRSLNTGELFF. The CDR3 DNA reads TGCGCCAGCAGTGTCGTTCGCAGCCTCAACACCGGGGAGCTGTTTTTT.

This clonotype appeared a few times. The CDR3 sequence is CASSLDFGELFF. The CDR3 DNA follows: TGTGCCAGCAGCCTCGACTTCGGGGAGCTGTTTTTT. The rearrangement uses TRBV7-8 and TRBJ2-2; D call uncertain. Deletions cut 5 bases from V and 7 bases from J, with 8 bases between. Germline lookup yields CDR1 SGHVS and CDR2 FQNEAQ. This CDR3 region has 12 residues.

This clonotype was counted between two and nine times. The CDR3 loop reads CASNLDREPNEKLFF. DNA for the CDR3: TGTGCCAGCAACCTCGACAGGGAGCCTAATGAAAAACTGTTTTTT. The chain uses TRBV12-3 or TRBV12-4 and TRBJ1-4; 7 nucleotides agree with TRBD1. CDR3 length: 15 amino acids. Trimming at V came to 7 bases and at J to 3 bases, leaving 8 bases not matched to a gene.

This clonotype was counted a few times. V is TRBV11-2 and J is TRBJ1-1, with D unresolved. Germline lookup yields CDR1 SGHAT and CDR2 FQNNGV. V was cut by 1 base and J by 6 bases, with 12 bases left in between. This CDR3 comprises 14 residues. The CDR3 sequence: CASSLAGLGSEAFF. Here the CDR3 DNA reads TGTGCCAGCAGCTTAGCCGGATTAGGGTCTGAAGCTTTCTTT.

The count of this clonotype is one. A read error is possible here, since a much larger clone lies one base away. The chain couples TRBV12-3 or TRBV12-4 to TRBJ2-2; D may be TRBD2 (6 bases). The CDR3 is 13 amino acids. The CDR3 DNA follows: TGTGCCAGCAGTTTTTCCGGAGGCGGGGAGCTGATTTTT. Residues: CASSFSGGGELIF.

The CDR3 sequence is CASSPISSTDTQYF. DNA for the CDR3: TGTGCCAGCAGTCCCATATCTAGCACAGATACGCAGTATTTT. The chain combines TRBV6-2 or TRBV6-3 with TRBJ2-3; D gene unclear. This CDR3 spans 14 amino acids. The germline V gene encodes CDR1 MNHEY and CDR2 SVGEGT. Trimming removed 5 bases from V and 0 bases from J, with 9 bases in between.

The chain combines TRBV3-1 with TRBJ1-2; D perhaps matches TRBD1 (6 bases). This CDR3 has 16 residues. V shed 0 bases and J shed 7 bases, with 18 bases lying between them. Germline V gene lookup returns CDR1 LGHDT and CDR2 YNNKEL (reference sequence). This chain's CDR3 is CASSQDINTGAGGYTF. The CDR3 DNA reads TGTGCCAGCAGCCAAGATATCAATACGGGGGCAGGTGGCTACACCTTC.

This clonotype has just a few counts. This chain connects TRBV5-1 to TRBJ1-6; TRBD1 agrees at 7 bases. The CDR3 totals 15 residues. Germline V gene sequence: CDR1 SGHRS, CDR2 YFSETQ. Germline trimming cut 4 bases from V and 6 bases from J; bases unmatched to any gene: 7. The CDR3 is CASSPSGGSNSPLHF. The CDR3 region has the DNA TGCGCCAGCAGCCCCTCAGGGGGTAGTAATTCACCCCTCCACTTT.

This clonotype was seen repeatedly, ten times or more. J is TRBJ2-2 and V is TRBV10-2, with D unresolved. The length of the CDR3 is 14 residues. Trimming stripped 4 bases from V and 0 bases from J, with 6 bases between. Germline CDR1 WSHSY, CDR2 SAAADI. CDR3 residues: CASSAGSNTGELFF. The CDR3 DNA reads TGCGCCAGCAGTGCGGGCTCGAACACCGGGGAGCTGTTTTTT.

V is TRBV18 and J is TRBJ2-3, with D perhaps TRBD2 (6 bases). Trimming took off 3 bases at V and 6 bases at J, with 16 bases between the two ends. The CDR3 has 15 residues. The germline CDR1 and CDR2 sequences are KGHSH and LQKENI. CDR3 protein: CASSPPGLTGDTQYF. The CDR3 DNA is TGTGCCAGCTCACCCCCGGGACTCACGGGGGATACGCAGTATTTT.

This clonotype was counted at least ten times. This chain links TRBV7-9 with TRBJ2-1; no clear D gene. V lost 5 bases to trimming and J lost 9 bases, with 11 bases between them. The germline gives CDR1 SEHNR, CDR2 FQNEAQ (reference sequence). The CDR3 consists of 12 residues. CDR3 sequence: CASSRAPVEQFF. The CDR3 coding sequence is TGTGCCAGCAGCCGCGCCCCCGTTGAGCAGTTCTTC.

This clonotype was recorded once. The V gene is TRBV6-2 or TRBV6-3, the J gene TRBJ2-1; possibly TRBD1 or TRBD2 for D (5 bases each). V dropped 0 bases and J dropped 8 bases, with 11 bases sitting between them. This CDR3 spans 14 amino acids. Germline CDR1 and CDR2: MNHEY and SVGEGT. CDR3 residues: CASSYSRGVDEQFF. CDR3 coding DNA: TGTGCCAGCAGTTACTCCCGGGGCGTAGATGAGCAGTTCTTC.

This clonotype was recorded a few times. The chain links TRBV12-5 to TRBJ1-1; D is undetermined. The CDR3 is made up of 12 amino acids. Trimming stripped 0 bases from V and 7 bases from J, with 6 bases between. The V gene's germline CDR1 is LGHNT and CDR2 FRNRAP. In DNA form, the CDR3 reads TGTGCTAGTGGTTTGGTGAGCTATGAAGCTTTCTTT. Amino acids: CASGLVSYEAFF. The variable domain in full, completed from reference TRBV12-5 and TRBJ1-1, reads DARVTQTPRHKVTEMGQEVTMRCQPILGHNTVFWYRQTMMQGLELLAYFRNRAPLDDSGMPKDRFSAEMPDATLATLKIQPSEPRDSAVYFCASGLVSYEAFFGQGTRLTVV.

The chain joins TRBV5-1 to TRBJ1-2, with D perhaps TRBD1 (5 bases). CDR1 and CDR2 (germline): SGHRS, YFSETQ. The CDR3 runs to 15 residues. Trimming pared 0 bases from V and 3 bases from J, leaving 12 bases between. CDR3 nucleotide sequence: TGCGCCAGCAGCTTGGGACAGCAAATGTACTATGGCTACACCTTC. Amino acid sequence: CASSLGQQMYYGYTF.

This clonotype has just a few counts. CDR3 loop: CASSQDPVGRGREQFF. CDR3 bases: TGCGCCAGCAGCCAAGATCCGGTGGGGCGGGGGCGGGAGCAGTTCTTC. V and J are TRBV4-3 and TRBJ2-1, with D possibly matching TRBD2 (7 bases). CDR3 length: 16 amino acids. Germline V gene data show CDR1 as LGHNA and CDR2 as YSLEER. V was shortened by 0 bases and J by 10 bases, with 19 bases between the two germline ends.

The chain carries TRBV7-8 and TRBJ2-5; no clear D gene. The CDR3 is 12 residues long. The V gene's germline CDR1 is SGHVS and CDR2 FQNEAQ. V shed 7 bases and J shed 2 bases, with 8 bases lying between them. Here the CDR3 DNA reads TGTGCCAGCACGAATTATCAAGAGACCCAGTACTTC. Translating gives CASTNYQETQYF.

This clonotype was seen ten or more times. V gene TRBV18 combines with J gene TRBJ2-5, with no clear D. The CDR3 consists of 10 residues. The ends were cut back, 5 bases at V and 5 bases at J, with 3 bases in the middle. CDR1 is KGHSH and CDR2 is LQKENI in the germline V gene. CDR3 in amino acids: CASSLETQYF. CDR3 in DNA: TGTGCCAGCTCATTGGAGACCCAGTACTTC.

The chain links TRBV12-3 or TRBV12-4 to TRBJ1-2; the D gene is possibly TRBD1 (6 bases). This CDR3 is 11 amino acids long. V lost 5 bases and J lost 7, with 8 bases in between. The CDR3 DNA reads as TGTGCCAGCAGTATACAGGGTGGCTACACCTTC. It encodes CASSIQGGYTF.